There are many counts of the clone carrying this TCR beta chain. The authors built TCR beta libraries using iRepertoire HTBI primers and Arm-PCR of CDR3 regions. One entry per CDR3 protein results from TCRdb running MiXCR on the multiplex PCR reads. The sample has approximately 360,000 distinct CDR3 sequences; 20% to 25% are singletons. The record originates from a study of regulatory T cells in long-lasting Graves disease. Germline V CDR1 and CDR2: MNHGY, SVAAGI. V was clipped by 3 bases and J by 2 bases, with 10 bases between them. The CDR3 has 14 amino acids. The time point denotes: persistent/refractory GD, antithyroid drugs over 5 years with positive TRAb. Extracted RNA from PBMCs served as the source of the TCR library.

The receptor was isolated from a woman in her thirties or forties with Graves disease. The material was peripheral blood mononuclear cells (PBMCs), obtained when the disease was refractory, from a patient treated with antithyroid drugs. The chain couples TRBV6-9 to TRBJ2-5; no reliable D call. Here the CDR3 reads CASSYIDTQETQYF. In nucleotides, the CDR3 is TGTGCCAGCAGTTACATCGACACTCAAGAGACCCAGTACTTC.